Each of the 18 T cell receptor beta chains below was sequenced from the same sample in a study of shared T cell receptors in the human thymus. This table comes from immunoSEQ multiplex PCR, and its TCRdb copy is limited to in-frame clones, with some not included. The sample comprises 540,000 or so clones, 78% of which are singletons, and roughly 0.013% rests with the top ten. These same records also appear under a second study, on human thymus T cells.

Material for sequencing was thymocytes. Receptors originate from a boy younger than two with a congenital heart defect.

V is TRBV27 and J is TRBJ2-7; 9 bases agree with TRBD1. Germline CDR1 is MNHEY and CDR2 is SMNVEV (reference sequence). The CDR3 runs 16 residues. V gave up 2 bases and J gave up 4 bases; unmatched junction bases: 9. The CDR3 region has the DNA TGTGCCAGCAGTTTACGAGCCGGGACAGGGAGGTACGAGCAGTACTTC. It specifies CASSLRAGTGRYEQYF.

This clone came up a few times. V usage is TRBV19 and J usage is TRBJ2-1; maybe TRBD1 (5 bases). The CDR3 spans 13 residues. Trimming pared 5 bases from V and 2 bases from J, leaving 7 bases between. Germline-derived CDR1 and CDR2 are LNHDA and SQIVND (reference sequence). The CDR3 sequence is CASSPRAYNEQFF. CDR3 in DNA: TGTGCCAGTAGTCCCAGGGCCTACAATGAGCAGTTCTTC. The variable domain in full, completed from reference TRBV19 and TRBJ2-1, reads DGGITQSPKYLFRKEGQNVTLSCEQNLNHDAMYWYRQDPGQGLRLIYYSQIVNDFQKGDIAEGYSVSREKKESFPLTVTSAQKNPTAFYLCASSPRAYNEQFFGPGTRLTVL.

The gene calls are TRBV14 and TRBJ1-1, with unresolved D. Germline V lookup: CDR1 SGHDN, CDR2 FVKESK. V lost 0 bases and J 7 bases, leaving 15 bases between the germline ends. The CDR3 contains 15 residues. The DNA of the CDR3 is TGTGCCAGCAGCCAAGATGGCGGCGCTGCTGGTGAAGCTTTCTTT. This codes for CASSQDGGAAGEAFF.

The CDR3 sequence: CASSLVGGAGETQYF. The CDR3, as DNA: TGCGCCAGCAGCTTGGTAGGGGGGGCCGGAGAGACCCAGTACTTC. The chain combines TRBV5-1 with TRBJ2-5, with D possibly TRBD2 on 7 matching bases. Trimming stripped 0 bases from V and 4 bases from J, with 13 bases between. This CDR3 has 15 residues. The germline gives CDR1 SGHRS, CDR2 YFSETQ.

The chain is built from TRBV5-1 and TRBJ2-1, with a possible D match to TRBD2 (6 bases). The V gene's germline CDR1 is SGHRS and CDR2 YFSETQ. The CDR3 extends over 16 amino acids. V lost 1 base and J lost 4, with 15 bases in between. The CDR3 nucleotides are TGCGCCAGCAGCTTGAGTCTGGAGGAGGGGTACAATGAGCAGTTCTTC. This sequence encodes CASSLSLEEGYNEQFF.

The chain combines TRBV11-2 with TRBJ2-7; 7 nucleotides agree with TRBD2. Germline CDR1 and CDR2: SGHAT and FQNNGV. Trimming removed 2 bases from V and 3 bases from J; junction bases left unmatched: 13. This CDR3 region has 17 residues. CDR3 coding DNA: TGTGCCAGCAGCTTAAATCCAGAGGTGGCTAGCGGCTACGAGCAGTACTTC. Protein product: CASSLNPEVASGYEQYF.

V and J are TRBV7-9 and TRBJ1-1; tentative D call: TRBD1 (6 bases). Trimming shortened V by 5 bases and J by 1 base, and 11 bases separated the two germline ends. CDR1 and CDR2 from the germline V gene are SEHNR and FQNEAQ (reference sequence). The CDR3 spans 14 residues. The CDR3 sequence: CASSRGQPNTEAFF. In DNA form, the CDR3 reads TGTGCCAGCAGCCGTGGACAGCCGAACACTGAAGCTTTCTTT.

The chain is built from TRBV2 and TRBJ1-2; no reliable D call. Per germline, CDR1 SNHLY and CDR2 FYNNEI. Trimming removed 5 bases at V and 2 bases at J, with 12 bases between. The CDR3 is made up of 14 amino acids. CDR3 nucleotides: TGTGCCAGCAGTCATGGGCAGGAAAACTATGGCTACACCTTC. This encodes CASSHGQENYGYTF.

In this sample, this clone turned up a few times. The chain combines TRBV4-3 with TRBJ2-1; 8 positions agree with TRBD2. The CDR3 has 14 residues. With 4 bases clipped from V and 8 bases from J, the junction kept 7 bases outside the gene matches. Germline CDR1 is LGHNA and CDR2 is YSLEER. The CDR3 sequence: CASSRGREGDEQFF. The CDR3 coding sequence is TGCGCCAGCAGCCGGGGACGGGAGGGGGATGAGCAGTTCTTC.

This sequence joins TRBV7-9 and TRBJ2-7, with a tentative D call TRBD2 (6 bases). V lost 5 bases, J lost 0 bases, and 11 bases lay in between. Per the germline V gene, CDR1 is SEHNR and CDR2 is FQNEAQ (reference sequence). The CDR3 has 14 amino acids. Here the CDR3 DNA reads TGTGCCAGCAGCCAAAGACTAGGCTCCTACGAGCAGTACTTC. It encodes CASSQRLGSYEQYF.

The chain joins TRBV13 to TRBJ1-1; perhaps TRBD1 as D (5 bases). This CDR3 has 17 residues. Germline V gene data show CDR1 as PRHDT and CDR2 as FYEKMQ (reference sequence). Trimming pared 2 bases from V and 1 base from J, leaving 17 bases between. In DNA, the CDR3 is TGTGCCAGCAGCTTACATAGGGTCAGGGAGGAGAACACTGAAGCTTTCTTT. Translation: CASSLHRVREENTEAFF.

The chain links TRBV5-6 to TRBJ2-4; D unclear. The CDR3 is made up of 15 amino acids. Germline lookup yields CDR1 SGHDT and CDR2 YYEEEE. Trimming took 0 bases from V and 1 from J, leaving 8 bases between them. The CDR3 DNA is TGTGCCAGCAGCTTGGTAGTTGAGGCCAAAAACATTCAGTACTTC. Its translation: CASSLVVEAKNIQYF. Filled out from reference TRBV5-6 and TRBJ2-4, the complete variable domain reads DAGVTQSPTHLIKTRGQQVTLRCSPKSGHDTVSWYQQALGQGPQFIFQYYEEEERQRGNFPDRFSGHQFPNYSSELNVNALLLGDSALYLCASSLVVEAKNIQYFGAGTRLSVL.

This clone was detected once. V and J are TRBV6-1 and TRBJ1-1, with a possible D match to TRBD1 (5 bases). The V end was cut by 4 bases, the J end by 0 bases, with 24 bases between. The CDR3 sequence is 19 residues long. The germline V gene encodes CDR1 MNHNS and CDR2 SASEGT. The CDR3 DNA sequence: TGTGCCAGCAGTGTCCAACGATACCCAGGGATAATACTGAACACTGAAGCTTTCTTT. Translation: CASSVQRYPGIILNTEAFF.

The chain couples TRBV6-5 to TRBJ2-1; TRBD1 agrees at 8 bases. The CDR3 is made up of 15 amino acids. The J segment lost 3 bases and the V segment lost 2 bases, leaving 3 bases of the junction unmatched. Germline V gene data show CDR1 as MNHEY and CDR2 as SVGAGI. The DNA of the CDR3 is TGTGCCAGCAGTTACGTGGACAGGGACTACAATGAGCAGTTCTTC. This codes for CASSYVDRDYNEQFF.

The V call is TRBV4-3, the J call TRBJ1-4, with 10 bases identical to TRBD1. The CDR3 loop spans 14 amino acids. In germline, CDR1 is LGHNA, CDR2 YSLEER. V shed 3 bases, J shed 7 bases, and the junction held 2 bases outside the gene matches. Here the CDR3 reads CASSQGQGTEKLFF. The CDR3 DNA reads as TGCGCCAGCAGCCAGGGACAGGGGACTGAAAAACTGTTTTTT.

The chain carries TRBV27 and TRBJ2-1; 10 bases are shared with TRBD2. CDR1 MNHEY and CDR2 SMNVEV come from the germline V gene (reference sequence). This CDR3 is 17 amino acids long. V lost 0 bases, J lost 5 bases, and 7 bases stayed unmatched. In DNA form, the CDR3 reads TGTGCCAGCAGTTTATCCTTTAGCGGGAGGATCCACAATGAGCAGTTCTTC. This gives the protein CASSLSFSGRIHNEQFF.

A single count supports this clone. The rearrangement uses TRBV19 and TRBJ2-3; D call uncertain. Germline CDR1 reads LNHDA; CDR2 reads SQIVND (reference sequence). CDR3 size: 13 residues. The V and J ends lost 10 bases and 0 bases respectively, with 11 bases between them. In nucleotides, the CDR3 is TGTGCCACCCAGGCGTTTAGCACAGATACGCAGTATTTT. It translates to CATQAFSTDTQYF.

V is TRBV7-2 and J is TRBJ1-2; D not certain. The germline gives CDR1 SGHTA, CDR2 FQGNSA. Trimming stripped 5 bases from V and 4 bases from J, with 20 bases between. The length of the CDR3 is 16 residues. In DNA, the CDR3 is TGTGCCAGCAGCCGGAGTATACATCCGGGGTCCTATGGCTACACCTTC. It yields the protein CASSRSIHPGSYGYTF.